A selection of T cell receptor beta chains follows, all from one sample in a study of T-cell memory formation after mild COVID-19. MiXCR was run by TCRdb on the 5' RACE reads, yielding one entry per CDR3 protein. This repertoire shows hundreds of thousands of distinct CDR3 sequences, 28% found once; its top ten account for roughly 13%. Sequences were obtained from PBMCs or a T cell subset sorted from them (not recorded which). The origin of the receptors is an adult woman who had mild COVID-19 (a few samples of this study predate the infection). Cell type and time point are not known. Both conserved end residues are part of each CDR3. Each record gives: J gene, clone size, D gene, V gene, CDR3 DNA, CDR3 protein. D genes are given only for firm matches. Some rows have no size entry. The others give once, few or many, or a class for an expanded clone.

J gene: TRBJ2-7; clone size: few; D gene: NA; V gene: TRBV19; CDR3 DNA: TGTGCCAGTAGTATCAGGGGCGGGGTTTCCTACGAGCAGTACTTC; CDR3 protein: CASSIRGGVSYEQYF
J gene: TRBJ1-3; clone size: NA; D gene: NA; V gene: TRBV12-3/TRBV12-4; CDR3 DNA: TGTGCCAGCAGAGCCGGGACGTATAGAAACACCATATATTTT; CDR3 protein: CASRAGTYRNTIYF
J gene: TRBJ2-2; clone size: NA; D gene: NA; V gene: TRBV6-2/TRBV6-3; CDR3 DNA: TGTGCCAGTCGCCCCCCGGCGAACACCGGGGAGCTGTTTTTT; CDR3 protein: CASRPPANTGELFF
J gene: TRBJ2-1; clone size: few; D gene: NA; V gene: TRBV5-1; CDR3 DNA: TGCGCCAGCAGCTCGACTCCCTTGGATGAGCAGTTCTTC; CDR3 protein: CASSSTPLDEQFF
J gene: TRBJ2-1; clone size: NA; D gene: NA; V gene: TRBV5-1; CDR3 DNA: TGCGCCAGCAGCGGGCGGGGCGATGAGCAGTTCTTC; CDR3 protein: CASSGRGDEQFF
J gene: TRBJ2-1; clone size: NA; D gene: NA; V gene: TRBV29-1; CDR3 DNA: TGCAGCGTTGAAGATGGGGAAACAACCAGCTCCTACAATGAGCAGTTCTTC; CDR3 protein: CSVEDGETTSSYNEQFF
J gene: TRBJ2-1; clone size: NA; D gene: NA; V gene: TRBV11-3; CDR3 DNA: TGTGCCAGCAGCTCTTACAGGGTCGGGGACTACAATGAGCAGTTCTTC; CDR3 protein: CASSSYRVGDYNEQFF
J gene: TRBJ2-2; clone size: few; D gene: TRBD1; V gene: TRBV5-1; CDR3 DNA: TGCGCCAGCAGCTTGAGACAGGGGAAAACCGGGGAGCTGTTTTTT; CDR3 protein: CASSLRQGKTGELFF
J gene: TRBJ2-5; clone size: few; D gene: NA; V gene: TRBV3-1; CDR3 DNA: TGTGCCAGCAGCCGAGCGTCCCGCGGAGAGACCCAGTACTTC; CDR3 protein: CASSRASRGETQYF
J gene: TRBJ2-4; clone size: few; D gene: NA; V gene: TRBV2; CDR3 DNA: TGTGCCAGCAGCCCCAAAGGGTTCGCCAAAAACATTCAGTACTTC; CDR3 protein: CASSPKGFAKNIQYF
J gene: TRBJ1-1; clone size: NA; D gene: NA; V gene: TRBV29-1; CDR3 DNA: TGCAGCGTTGAAGAATTGAACACTGAAGCTTTCTTT; CDR3 protein: CSVEELNTEAFF
J gene: TRBJ1-4; clone size: NA; D gene: NA; V gene: TRBV7-9; CDR3 DNA: TGTGCCAGCCGCGGGGGGGATGAAAAACTGTTTTTT; CDR3 protein: CASRGGDEKLFF
J gene: TRBJ1-2; clone size: few; D gene: NA; V gene: TRBV12-3/TRBV12-4; CDR3 DNA: TGTGCCAGCCGGGAACAGGGCAACTATGGCTACACCTTC; CDR3 protein: CASREQGNYGYTF
J gene: TRBJ2-1; clone size: NA; D gene: NA; V gene: TRBV20-1; CDR3 DNA: TGCAGTGCTCCGACCCCGAAGGGGGACAATGAGCAGTTCTTC; CDR3 protein: CSAPTPKGDNEQFF